This T cell receptor (beta chain) was captured in a study of blood T cell repertoires in COVID-19 (TCRdb year 2020). Regarding the complete study: Collaborator samples came from the United States, Italy and Spain and covered acute and convalescent phases of COVID-19. The prospective study material was composed of cDNA or gDNA derived from T cells, B-cell-depleted T cells, or PBMCs. Deeply sampled blood TCRbeta repertoires from subjects exposed to, actively infected with, or recovered from COVID-19 were included in the dataset. The repertoires were released in a freely available public database intended as a resource for research on the immune response to SARS-CoV-2. Samples were obtained from the ongoing ImmuneRACE study (first 160 participants) and from 950 to 1,500 subjects provided by 6 global collaborators. Sample metadata almost always included a de-identified subject ID, COVID-19 status, age in years and sex. HLA class I and class II types, where available, came from metadata supplied by the sample provider rather than from assay-based typing. What the authors observed across the whole study: Clinical and demographic metadata were provided uncurated, with the amount varying by source and participant.

A note on this clone: This receptor's antigen is unknown. Base qualities were left out, and no much larger clone turns up one base away.

The immunoSEQ Assay, a bias-controlled multiplex PCR, was used to amplify TCRbeta CDR3 regions from genomic DNA. In the source study's methods: Nucleated cell counts per sample were estimated from amplification of reference gene primers within the assay. To quantify the absolute abundance of each unique TCRbeta CDR3 rearrangement, sequence reads were collapsed and filtered. For each sample, productive Simpson clonality was calculated as the square root of Simpson's diversity index across productive rearrangements. TCRdb retrieved this table from immuneACCESS and kept in-frame rearrangements only. Not all clones are present; in checked studies, unresolved V genes account for under half, and no reason is known for the remainder. The DNA was the basis for D and trimming; V, J and clone size are from that table. This sample gives about 360,000 clones in total; 86% of them show up just once. Under 8.5% of the sample comes from the top ten.

One collaborating source in Seattle enrolled patients while the patients were actively infected and followed the patients over time throughout the course of disease. Each collaborating institution followed its own protocols to collect whole blood in K2EDTA tubes. For TCRbeta analysis, collaborators shipped samples as frozen whole blood, isolated PBMCs, or DNA extracted from either of those sample types. Germline trimming amounts to 4 bases on V and 6 bases on J, with 6 as the count of junction bases outside the gene matches. The germline V gene sets CDR1 to SGHDT and CDR2 to YYEEEE. The CDR3 holds 14 amino acids from the cysteine to the phenylalanine. The kept DNA is CDR3 alone, 42 bases in frame from the first base.

The chain joins TRBV5-6 to TRBJ2-7, with 11 bases matching TRBD1. Sequences were obtained from peripheral blood. This clonotype was obtained from a woman aged 55-69 years with COVID-19, enrolled during active disease. For the CDR3, the sequence is CASSDRDRGIEQYF. In nucleotides, the sequence is TGTGCCAGCAGCGACCGGGACAGGGGGATCGAGCAGTACTTC.